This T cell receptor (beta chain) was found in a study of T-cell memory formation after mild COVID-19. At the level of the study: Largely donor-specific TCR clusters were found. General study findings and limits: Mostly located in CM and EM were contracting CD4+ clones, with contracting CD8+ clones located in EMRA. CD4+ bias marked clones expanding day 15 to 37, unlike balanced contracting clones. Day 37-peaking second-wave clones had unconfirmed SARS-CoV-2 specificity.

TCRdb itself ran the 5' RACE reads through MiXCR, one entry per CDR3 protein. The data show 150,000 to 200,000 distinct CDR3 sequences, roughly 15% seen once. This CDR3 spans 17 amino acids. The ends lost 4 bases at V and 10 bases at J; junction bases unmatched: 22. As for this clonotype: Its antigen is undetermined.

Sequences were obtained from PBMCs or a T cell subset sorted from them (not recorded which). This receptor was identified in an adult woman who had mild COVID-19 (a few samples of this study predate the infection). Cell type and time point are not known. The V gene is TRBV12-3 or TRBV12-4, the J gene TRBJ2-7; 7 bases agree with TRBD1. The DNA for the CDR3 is TGTGCCAGCAGTTACCCACTGGGGCGAGGGGGCGCAGAGGATCAGTACTTC. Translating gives CASSYPLGRGGAEDQYF.